This TCR beta chain emerged from a study of CD8+ T cells in alopecia areata. Study in general: Treated patients received oral tofacitinib, 5 to 10 mg twice daily. Tofacitinib therapy lasting 6 to 18 months was followed by 6 months off drug.

Germline assignment: CDR1 SGHVS and CDR2 FQNEAQ. V lost 1 base and J lost 10, with 17 bases in between. The CDR3 loop spans 15 amino acids. Researchers took lesional scalp punch biopsies and peripheral blood from people who were alopecia areata patients. Study findings and constraints: Researchers report lesional scalp, most notably alopecia totalis/universalis, outstripped normal scalp in clonality.

Regarding this clone: The antigen remains undetermined.

Once RNA had been extracted, it was reverse transcribed into cDNA to act as the sequencing template. Clones were sequenced by immunoSEQ multiplex PCR, and TCRdb holds only the in-frame ones, with some missing. The sample holds more than 95,000 clones, 35% to 45% seen once. The J gene is TRBJ2-1, the V gene TRBV7-8, with TRBD2 as a possible D gene (6 bases). Specimen: CD4+ T cells sorted from blood. The receptor's source is a human donor with alopecia areata. CDR3 sequence: CASSLGDWRGQEQFF. In DNA form, the CDR3 reads TGTGCCAGCAGCTTAGGTGATTGGCGGGGCCAAGAGCAGTTCTTC.